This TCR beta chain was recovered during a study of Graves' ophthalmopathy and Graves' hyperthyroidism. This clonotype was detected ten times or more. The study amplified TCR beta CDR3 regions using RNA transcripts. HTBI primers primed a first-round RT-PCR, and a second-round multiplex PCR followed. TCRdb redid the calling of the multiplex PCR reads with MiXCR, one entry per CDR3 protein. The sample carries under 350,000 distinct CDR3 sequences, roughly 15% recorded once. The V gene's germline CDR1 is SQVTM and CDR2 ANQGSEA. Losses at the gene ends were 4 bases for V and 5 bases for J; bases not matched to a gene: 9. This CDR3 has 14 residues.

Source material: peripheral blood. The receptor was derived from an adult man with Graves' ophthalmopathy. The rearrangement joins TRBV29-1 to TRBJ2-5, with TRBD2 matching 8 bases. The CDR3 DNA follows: TGCAGCGTTGGAGGTAGCGGGGAATGGGAGACCCAGTACTTC. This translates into CSVGGSGEWETQYF. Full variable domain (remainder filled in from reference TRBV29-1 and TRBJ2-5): SAVISQKPSRDICQRGTSLTIQCQVDSQVTMMFWYRQQPGQSLTLIATANQGSEATYESGFVIDKFPISRPNLTFSTLTVSNMSPEDSSIYLCSVGGSGEWETQYFGPGTRLLVL.